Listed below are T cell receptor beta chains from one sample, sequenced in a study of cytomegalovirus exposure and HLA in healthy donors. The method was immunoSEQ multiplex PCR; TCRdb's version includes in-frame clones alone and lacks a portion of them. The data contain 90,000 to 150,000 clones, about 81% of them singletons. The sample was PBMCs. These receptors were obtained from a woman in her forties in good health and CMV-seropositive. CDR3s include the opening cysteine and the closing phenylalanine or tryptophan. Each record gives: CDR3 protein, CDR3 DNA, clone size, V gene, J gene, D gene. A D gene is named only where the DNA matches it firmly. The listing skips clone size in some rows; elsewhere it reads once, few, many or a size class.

CDR3: CASSQDTWTNEQFF
DNA: TGCGCCAGCAGCCAAGATACGTGGACTAATGAGCAGTTCTTC
size: .
V: TRBV4-3
J: TRBJ2-1
D: .

CDR3: CASSLEAGWVSTEAFF
DNA: TGTGCCAGCAGCTTAGAGGCAGGATGGGTGAGCACTGAAGCTTTCTTT
size: .
V: TRBV7-9
J: TRBJ1-1
D: .

CDR3: CASTFDYGYTF
DNA: TGTGCCAGCACTTTCGACTATGGCTACACCTTC
size: .
V: TRBV28
J: TRBJ1-2
D: .

CDR3: CASSVEVRATEAFF
DNA: TGTGCCAGCAGCGTAGAGGTCAGGGCCACTGAAGCTTTCTTT
size: .
V: TRBV9
J: TRBJ1-1
D: .

CDR3: CASGLWPGEAFF
DNA: TGTGCTAGTGGTTTGTGGCCGGGTGAAGCTTTCTTT
size: .
V: TRBV12-5
J: TRBJ1-1
D: .

CDR3: CASSRGLLGSSYNEQFF
DNA: TGTGCCAGCAGCCGGGGACTATTAGGGAGCTCCTACAATGAGCAGTTCTTC
size: .
V: TRBV27
J: TRBJ2-1
D: TRBD2

CDR3: CAWSILTGGTEAFF
DNA: TGTGCCTGGAGTATCTTAACCGGGGGCACTGAAGCTTTCTTT
size: .
V: TRBV30
J: TRBJ1-1
D: .

CDR3: CASAGLAADTQYF
DNA: TGTGCCAGCGCGGGGCTGGCCGCAGATACGCAGTATTTT
size: .
V: TRBV9
J: TRBJ2-3
D: .

CDR3: CAISESQGQNTEAFF
DNA: TGTGCCATCAGTGAGTCACAGGGGCAGAACACTGAAGCTTTCTTT
size: .
V: TRBV10-3
J: TRBJ1-1
D: TRBD1

CDR3: CASSGALNQPQHF
DNA: TGCGCCAGTTCAGGGGCCTTAAATCAGCCCCAGCATTTT
size: .
V: TRBV4-1
J: TRBJ1-5
D: .

CDR3: CASSQASGGPSEQFF
DNA: TGCGCCAGCAGCCAAGCAAGCGGGGGGCCTAGTGAGCAGTTCTTC
size: .
V: TRBV4-3
J: TRBJ2-1
D: TRBD2

CDR3: CASSFSGTGFPEQYF
DNA: TGCGCCAGCAGCTTCTCGGGGACAGGGTTCCCCGAGCAGTACTTC
size: .
V: TRBV5-1
J: TRBJ2-7
D: TRBD1

CDR3: CASSYQDPGEPYEQYF
DNA: TGTGCCAGCAGTTATCAGGACCCAGGGGAGCCCTACGAGCAGTACTTC
size: .
V: TRBV6-5
J: TRBJ2-7
D: .

CDR3: CASSYSGGGTGSPLHF
DNA: TGTGCCAGCAGTTACTCAGGTGGAGGGACCGGTTCACCCCTCCACTTT
size: .
V: TRBV6-6
J: TRBJ1-6
D: .

CDR3: CASSESETQYF
DNA: TGTGCCAGCAGTGAAAGCGAGACCCAGTACTTC
size: .
V: TRBV2
J: TRBJ2-5
D: .

CDR3: CASSPRQDQGYTF
DNA: TGTGCCAGCAGCCCCAGACAGGACCAAGGCTACACCTTC
size: .
V: TRBV5-4
J: TRBJ1-2
D: .

CDR3: CASTRTSVHEQYF
DNA: TGTGCCAGCACGAGGACTAGCGTCCACGAGCAGTACTTC
size: .
V: TRBV6-5
J: TRBJ2-7
D: TRBD2

CDR3: CASSRDQGYYEQYF
DNA: TGCGCCAGCAGCCGGGACCAGGGGTACTACGAGCAGTACTTC
size: once
V: TRBV4-3
J: TRBJ2-7
D: .

CDR3: CASYPQGARNTEAFF
DNA: TGTGCCAGCTACCCACAGGGGGCGAGGAACACTGAAGCTTTCTTT
size: .
V: TRBV28
J: TRBJ1-1
D: TRBD1

CDR3: CASSVSWGDPGANVLTF
DNA: TGTGCCAGCAGCGTAAGTTGGGGGGACCCTGGGGCCAACGTCCTGACTTTC
size: few
V: TRBV9
J: TRBJ2-6
D: .

CDR3: CASSLDNTDTQYF
DNA: TGTGCCAGCAGCTTAGACAACACAGATACGCAGTATTTT
size: few
V: TRBV5-6
J: TRBJ2-3
D: .

CDR3: CASSLAGGSNEQFF
DNA: TGTGCCAGCAGTTTAGCGGGGGGGAGTAATGAGCAGTTCTTC
size: .
V: TRBV27
J: TRBJ2-1
D: TRBD2

CDR3: CASSLAFSSGGAQNIQYF
DNA: TGTGCCAGCAGCTTAGCTTTTTCTAGCGGGGGGGCCCAAAACATTCAGTACTTC
size: .
V: TRBV7-2
J: TRBJ2-4
D: TRBD2

CDR3: CARPLFGHDKDNQPQHF
DNA: TGTGCCAGACCGCTGTTTGGTCACGACAAGGACAATCAGCCCCAGCATTTT
size: .
V: TRBV19
J: TRBJ1-5
D: .

CDR3: CASSTDPIDEQYF
DNA: TGTGCCAGCAGCACAGATCCTATTGACGAGCAGTACTTC
size: .
V: TRBV7-2
J: TRBJ2-7
D: .

CDR3: CASSLGTGSYEQYF
DNA: TGTGCCAGCAGCTTAGGGACGGGGTCCTACGAGCAGTACTTC
size: once
V: TRBV7-6
J: TRBJ2-7
D: .

CDR3: CASSLARDRTYEQYF
DNA: TGTGCCAGCAGCTTAGCCCGGGACAGAACCTACGAGCAGTACTTC
size: .
V: TRBV7-2
J: TRBJ2-7
D: TRBD1

CDR3: CASSRPGQGNEQFF
DNA: TGCGCCAGCAGCCGGCCGGGACAGGGCAATGAGCAGTTCTTC
size: few
V: TRBV4-1
J: TRBJ2-1
D: TRBD1

CDR3: CASSLDRVEMGYTF
DNA: TGTGCCAGCAGCTTAGACAGGGTGGAGATGGGCTACACCTTC
size: .
V: TRBV5-6
J: TRBJ1-2
D: TRBD1

CDR3: CASSFGLAEAFF
DNA: TGTGCCAGCAGCTTTGGTCTAGCGGAAGCTTTCTTT
size: few
V: TRBV5-6
J: TRBJ1-1
D: .

CDR3: CASSLGNEQFF
DNA: TGTGCCAGCAGCCTCGGGAATGAGCAGTTCTTC
size: .
V: TRBV7-3
J: TRBJ2-1
D: .

CDR3: CASKRTGAGNEQFF
DNA: TGTGCCAGCAAACGGACAGGGGCTGGCAATGAGCAGTTCTTC
size: .
V: TRBV6-1
J: TRBJ2-1
D: TRBD1

CDR3: CASSELVSYEQYF
DNA: TGTGCCAGCAGCGAATTAGTCTCCTACGAGCAGTACTTC
size: .
V: TRBV5-4
J: TRBJ2-7
D: .

CDR3: CASSIGTGSNIQYF
DNA: TGTGCCAGCAGTATCGGGACAGGGTCAAACATTCAGTACTTC
size: .
V: TRBV6-5
J: TRBJ2-4
D: TRBD1

CDR3: CASSVGGLVLGGELFF
DNA: TGTGCCAGCAGCGTAGGAGGACTAGTTTTGGGCGGGGAGCTGTTTTTT
size: few
V: TRBV9
J: TRBJ2-2
D: TRBD2

CDR3: CASSIEGTGSYEQYF
DNA: TGTGCCAGTAGTATAGAGGGGACAGGGAGCTACGAGCAGTACTTC
size: .
V: TRBV19
J: TRBJ2-7
D: TRBD1